This paragraph covers one T cell receptor beta chain sequence. Its antigen is as yet unknown. The repertoire was sequenced with immunoSEQ multiplex PCR; TCRdb's copy has only in-frame clones and lacks some. The repertoire has 10,000 to 13,000 clones, roughly 80% of them found once; the top ten carry around 6.6%. These data come from a study of high-grade serous ovarian cancer treatment subgroups. Across the whole study: On average, around 15,000 reads and about 8,100 unique TCR beta rearrangements were obtained per sample.

Study results and caveats: The analyses considered CDR3 and ignored CDR1 and CDR2. Without spatial data, bulk sequencing limits insight into HGSC tumor diversity. Tumors within one patient showed repertoire similarity of about 0.095 to 0.85.

Trimming shortened V by 0 bases and J by 6 bases, and 3 bases separated the two germline ends. The CDR3 is made up of 12 amino acids. In germline, CDR1 is SGHRS, CDR2 YFSETQ. Tumor samples were taken before definitive surgery or chemotherapy. Source material: tumor tissue. J is TRBJ2-2 and V is TRBV5-1; unclear D gene. The receptor was isolated from a human donor with high-grade serous ovarian cancer. The CDR3 DNA reads as TGCGCCAGCAGCTTGGTCCCCGGGGAGCTGTTTTTT. This encodes CASSLVPGELFF. The full variable domain, its missing parts supplied by reference TRBV5-1 and TRBJ2-2, is KAGVTQTPRYLIKTRGQQVTLSCSPISGHRSVSWYQQTPGQGLQFLFEYFSETQRNKGNFPGRFSGRQFSNSRSEMNVSTLELGDSALYLCASSLVPGELFFGEGSRLTVL.